What follows describes a single T cell receptor beta chain. V was clipped by 5 bases and J by 0 bases, with 13 bases between them. CDR3 length equals 14 residues. CDR1 DFQATT and CDR2 SNEGSKA come from the germline V gene (reference sequence). This entry belongs to a study of CD8 T cells in Susac syndrome. Reverse transcription of roughly 0.5 to 1 ug RNA was carried out with random hexamers. Via MiXCR, TCRdb re-called the immunoSEQ multiplex PCR reads, giving one row per CDR3 protein. The sample lists roughly 250,000 distinct CDR3 sequences; about 96% were seen once. Input material: CD4+ T cells from PBMCs. The gene calls are TRBV20-1 and TRBJ1-2, with D possibly matching TRBD1 (6 bases). The receptor was derived from a human donor with Susac syndrome. The DNA for the CDR3 is TGCAGTGCTCTCCGGGACACCGCTAACTATGGCTACACCTTC. The encoded protein is CSALRDTANYGYTF.